This T cell receptor (beta chain) was observed in a study of blood T cells in healthy people across ages. General observations from the study: With age, beta diversity per million T cells declined roughly linearly, significantly by about 37. Researchers deemed the diversity estimates from one million T cells underestimates.

About this clonotype: Antigen: not known.

Germline V gene sequence: CDR1 SQVTM, CDR2 ANQGSEA. Between the trimmed V and J ends, which lost 6 bases and 0 bases, there was a span of 8 bases. The CDR3 covers 13 residues. Combining a sample-barcoded 5' primer with a J-beta primer mix, a second PCR ran for about 6 to 11 cycles. In TCRdb, the 5' RACE reads were re-called with MiXCR into one record per CDR3 protein. The sample lists hundreds of thousands of distinct CDR3 sequences, less than 35% occurring once. This clonotype originated in a woman aged 80 or over in good health. The sequenced sample was blood. The J gene is TRBJ2-2, the V gene TRBV29-1; TRBD1 might be the D (6 bases). This chain's CDR3 is CSVDSTNTGELFF. The CDR3 coding sequence is TGCAGCGTGGACAGTACGAACACCGGGGAGCTGTTTTTT.